The rows below give T cell receptor beta chains drawn from one sample of a study of blood T cell repertoires in COVID-19. TCRdb keeps only in-frame clones here, not all; method: immunoSEQ multiplex PCR. The repertoire has approximately 200,000 clones, just under 90% of them found once; the top ten carry approximately 1.1%. Sequencing used PBMCs or T cells enriched from blood (not recorded which). The source is a man aged 30-40 years who had recovered from COVID-19. CDR3s include the opening cysteine and the closing phenylalanine or tryptophan. Fields, in order: clone size, J gene, V gene, CDR3 protein. The size field is filled for only some rows; it gives once, few, many or a size class.

. TRBJ1-1 TRBV30 CAWALDYAAFF
. TRBJ1-5 TRBV19 CASSIGDRENQPQHF
. TRBJ2-1 TRBV10-3 CAISDGTGVNNEQFF
. TRBJ1-4 TRBV7-9 CASSLATGQGNEKLFF
. TRBJ2-7 TRBV11-2 CASSLAGEGPYEQYF
many TRBJ2-7 TRBV6-5 CASSYTSGGAYEQYF
. TRBJ1-1 TRBV11-2 CASSLKGQNTEAFF
. TRBJ1-6 TRBV7-2 CASSPKLRTTFSPLHF
. TRBJ2-3 TRBV18 CASSPSGTTDTQYF
. TRBJ1-5 TRBV29-1 CSVTTGESNQPQHF
once TRBJ2-7 TRBV9 CASSKGGAYEQYF
. TRBJ2-1 TRBV29-1 CSVRVLLSYNEQFF
. TRBJ2-1 TRBV20-1 CSARERHEQFF
. TRBJ1-4 TRBV18 CASSRRTGIGEKLFF
. TRBJ2-7 TRBV5-4 CASSLRLAGDREQYF
. TRBJ2-5 TRBV15 CATSRLLGARETQYF
. TRBJ2-7 TRBV5-1 CASSLVSHYEQYF
once TRBJ1-1 TRBV29-1 CSVLRQGEGTEAFF
once TRBJ1-3 TRBV4-1 CASSQLAGNSGNTIYF
. TRBJ2-7 TRBV9 CASSVAPGGTSGSYEQYF
. TRBJ2-1 TRBV27 CASSSISGGRSNNEQFF
. TRBJ2-1 TRBV5-4 CASSQGSNEQFF
. TRBJ1-6 TRBV5-4 CASSKTTTGSPLHF
many TRBJ2-1 TRBV15 CATSSGESSYNEQFF